What follows describes a single T cell receptor (beta chain). The target antigen is unknown. The assay was immunoSEQ multiplex PCR, and TCRdb's table has in-frame clones only and misses some. The data show tens of thousands of clones, over 80% seen once. The CDR3 has 15 amino acids. Between the trimmed V and J ends, which lost 7 bases and 5 bases, there was a span of 20 bases. The germline CDR1 and CDR2 sequences are MNHNY and SVGAGI (reference sequence). These data are taken from a study of graft-versus-host responses after intestinal transplantation. Study details: The whole recipient group had anti-thymocyte globulin induction followed by tacrolimus and steroids for roughly three years. General study findings and limits: The authors found GvH clones in recipient marrow, some appearing first in ileum or blood. Among circulating GvH clones, peak levels were associated with early post-transplant declines in HvG clones.

The source is a human patient who received an intestinal transplant, so some T cells may come from the graft donor. The material sequenced was PBMCs, taken 98 days after intestinal transplantation. The V and J genes are TRBV6-6 and TRBJ2-5, with no clear D. The DNA of the CDR3 is TGTGCCAGCAACCACCCTCTAGGAAGGCTTGAGACCCAGTACTTC. Encoded protein: CASNHPLGRLETQYF.